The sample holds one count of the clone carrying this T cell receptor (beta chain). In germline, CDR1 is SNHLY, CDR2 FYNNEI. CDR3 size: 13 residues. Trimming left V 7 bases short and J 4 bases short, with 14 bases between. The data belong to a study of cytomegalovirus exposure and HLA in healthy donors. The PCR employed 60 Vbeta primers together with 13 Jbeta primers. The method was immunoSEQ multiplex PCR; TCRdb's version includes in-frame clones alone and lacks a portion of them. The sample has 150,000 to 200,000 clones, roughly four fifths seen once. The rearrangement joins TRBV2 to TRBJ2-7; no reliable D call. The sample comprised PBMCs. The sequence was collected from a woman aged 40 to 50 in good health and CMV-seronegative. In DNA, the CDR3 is TGTGCCAGCAAGGCGGCAGACTTGTACGAGCAGTACTTC. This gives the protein CASKAADLYEQYF.